In this sample, the clone carrying this T cell receptor beta chain turned up many times. Its antigen is as yet unknown. The sample belongs to a study of T cell repertoires in cytomegalovirus infection. Looking at the study overall: Through public TCR beta signatures, both CMV infection and matching HLA type were indicated.

TCRdb used MiXCR to reprocess the reads, holding one entry per CDR3 protein. Of 750,000 to 900,000 distinct CDR3 sequences in the sample, under 35% were seen once. CDR1 and CDR2 from the germline V gene are SGHRS and YFSETQ. The CDR3 length is 15 residues. The V gene lost 4 bases and the J gene lost 6 bases, with 19 bases spanning the gap. This sequence joins TRBV5-1 and TRBJ1-2; D gene uncertain. This clonotype was obtained from a human donor in good health (CMV status not recorded). Some clones in this sample may be carry-over from other donors' samples. Sequencing used cultured CD8+ T cells from PBMCs, obtained from culture after CMV antigen stimulation. CDR3 residues: CASSTSGPTRHGYTF. CDR3 bases: TGCGCCAGCAGCACGAGCGGACCGACCCGACATGGCTACACCTTC.